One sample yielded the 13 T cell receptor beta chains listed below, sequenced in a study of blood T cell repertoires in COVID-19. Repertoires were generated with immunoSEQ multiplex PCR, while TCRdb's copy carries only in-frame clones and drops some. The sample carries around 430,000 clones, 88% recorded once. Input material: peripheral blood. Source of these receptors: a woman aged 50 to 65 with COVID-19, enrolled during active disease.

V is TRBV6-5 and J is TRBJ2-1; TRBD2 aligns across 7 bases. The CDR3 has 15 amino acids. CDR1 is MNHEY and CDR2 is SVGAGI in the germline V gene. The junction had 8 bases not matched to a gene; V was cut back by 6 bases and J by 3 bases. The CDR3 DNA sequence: TGTGCCAGCAGCCCCCAGCGGGAACACTACAATGAGCAGTTCTTC. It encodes CASSPQREHYNEQFF.

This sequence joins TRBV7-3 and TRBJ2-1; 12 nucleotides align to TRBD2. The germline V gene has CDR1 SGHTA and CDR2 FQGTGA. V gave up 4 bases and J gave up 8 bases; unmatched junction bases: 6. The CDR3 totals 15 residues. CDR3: CASSSWTSGVDEQFF. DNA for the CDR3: TGTGCCAGCAGCTCGTGGACTAGCGGGGTGGATGAGCAGTTCTTC. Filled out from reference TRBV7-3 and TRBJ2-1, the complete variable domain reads GAGVSQTPSNKVTEKGKYVELRCDPISGHTALYWYRQSLGQGPEFLIYFQGTGAADDSGLPNDRFFAVRPEGSVSTLKIQRTERGDSAVYLCASSSWTSGVDEQFFGPGTRLTVL.

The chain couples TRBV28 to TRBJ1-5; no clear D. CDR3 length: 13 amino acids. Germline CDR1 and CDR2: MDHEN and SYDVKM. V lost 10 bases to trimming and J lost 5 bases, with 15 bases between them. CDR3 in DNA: TGTGCCACCTTACCCACTCTGGATCAGCCCCAGCATTTT. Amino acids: CATLPTLDQPQHF.

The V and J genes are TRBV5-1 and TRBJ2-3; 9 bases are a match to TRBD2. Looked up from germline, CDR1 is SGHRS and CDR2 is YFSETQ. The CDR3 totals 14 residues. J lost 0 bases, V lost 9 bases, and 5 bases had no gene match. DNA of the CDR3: TGCGCCACTCAGCGGGGGGAGAGCACAGATACGCAGTATTTT. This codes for CATQRGESTDTQYF.

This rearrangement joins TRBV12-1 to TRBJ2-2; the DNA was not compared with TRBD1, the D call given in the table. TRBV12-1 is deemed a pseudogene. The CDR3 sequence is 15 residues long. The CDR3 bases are TGTGCCAGCAGCCCCCCGGGACAGGCAAAAGGGGAGCTGTTTTTT. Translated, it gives CASSPPGQAKGELFF.

The CDR3 DNA is TGTGCCAGCAGCTCCCAGCGGAGCGGGGGGGCGGATACGCAGTATTTT. It is translated as CASSSQRSGGADTQYF. The chain couples TRBV5-4 to TRBJ2-3; TRBD2 aligns across 10 bases. V was pared by 3 bases and J by 6 bases, with 10 bases of the junction left unmatched. This CDR3 spans 16 amino acids. Per germline, CDR1 SGHNT and CDR2 YYREEE (reference sequence).

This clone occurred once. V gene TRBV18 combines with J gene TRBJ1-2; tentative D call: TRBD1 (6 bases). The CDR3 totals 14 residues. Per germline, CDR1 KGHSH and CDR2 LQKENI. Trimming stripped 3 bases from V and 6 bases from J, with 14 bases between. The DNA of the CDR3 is TGTGCCAGCTCACCTTCAGGGTCAGGGGATGGCTACACCTTC. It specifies CASSPSGSGDGYTF.

CDR3 protein: CASSLGGGSDEQYF. The CDR3 bases are TGTGCCAGCAGCTTGGGCGGGGGGAGTGACGAGCAGTACTTC. The rearrangement uses TRBV5-6 and TRBJ2-7, with 8 nucleotides matching TRBD2. J gave up 5 bases and V 0 bases, and 4 bases lay outside the gene matches. The germline gives CDR1 SGHDT, CDR2 YYEEEE. The CDR3 extends over 14 amino acids.

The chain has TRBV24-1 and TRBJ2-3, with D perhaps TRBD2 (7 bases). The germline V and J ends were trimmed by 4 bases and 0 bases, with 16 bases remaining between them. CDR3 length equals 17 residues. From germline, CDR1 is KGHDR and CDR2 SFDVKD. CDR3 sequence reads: CATSEPGRGGSTDTQYF. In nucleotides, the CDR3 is TGTGCCACCAGTGAACCGGGTAGGGGGGGAAGCACAGATACGCAGTATTTT.

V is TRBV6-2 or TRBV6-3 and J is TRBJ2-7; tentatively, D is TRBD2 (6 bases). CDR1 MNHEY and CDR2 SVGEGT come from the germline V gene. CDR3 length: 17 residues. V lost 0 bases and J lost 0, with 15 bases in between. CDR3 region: CASSYSGRGRASYEQYF. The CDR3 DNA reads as TGTGCCAGCAGTTACTCCGGGCGGGGCAGGGCCTCCTACGAGCAGTACTTC.

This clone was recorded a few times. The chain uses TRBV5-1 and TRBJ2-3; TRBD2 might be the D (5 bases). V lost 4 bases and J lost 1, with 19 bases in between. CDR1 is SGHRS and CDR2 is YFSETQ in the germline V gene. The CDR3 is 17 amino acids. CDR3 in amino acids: CASSPIGLLAGTDTQYF. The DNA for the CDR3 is TGCGCCAGCAGCCCTATCGGACTTTTGGCGGGCACAGATACGCAGTATTTT.

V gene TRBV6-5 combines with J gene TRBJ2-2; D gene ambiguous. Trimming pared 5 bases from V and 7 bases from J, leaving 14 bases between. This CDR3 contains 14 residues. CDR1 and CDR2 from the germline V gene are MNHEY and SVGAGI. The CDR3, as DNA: TGTGCCAGCAGTCCCCTCGGAACGGGCGGGGAGCTGTTTTTT. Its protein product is CASSPLGTGGELFF.

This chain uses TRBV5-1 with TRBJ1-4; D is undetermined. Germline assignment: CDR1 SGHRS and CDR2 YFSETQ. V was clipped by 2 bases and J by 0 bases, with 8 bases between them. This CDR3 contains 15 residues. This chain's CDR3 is CASSFLDPTNEKLFF. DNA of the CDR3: TGCGCCAGCAGCTTTCTAGACCCAACTAATGAAAAACTGTTTTTT. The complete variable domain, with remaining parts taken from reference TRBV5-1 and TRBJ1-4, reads KAGVTQTPRYLIKTRGQQVTLSCSPISGHRSVSWYQQTPGQGLQFLFEYFSETQRNKGNFPGRFSGRQFSNSRSEMNVSTLELGDSALYLCASSFLDPTNEKLFFGSGTQLSVL.